This T cell receptor (beta chain) was retrieved from a study of high-grade serous ovarian cancer treatment subgroups. The CDR3 consists of 15 residues. Trimming removed 1 base from V and 0 bases from J, with 10 bases in between. Per germline, CDR1 SGHTA and CDR2 FQGNSA. Repertoires were generated with immunoSEQ multiplex PCR, while TCRdb's copy carries only in-frame clones and drops some. The table records several thousand clones, nearly 80% of them present only once. Tumor samples were taken before definitive surgery or chemotherapy. The specimen sequenced was tumor tissue. The TCR was taken from a human donor with high-grade serous ovarian cancer. J is TRBJ2-7 and V is TRBV7-2; D might be TRBD2 (6 bases). The DNA of the CDR3 is TGTGCCAGCAGCTTAGGGAGCGGGCTCTCCTACGAGCAGTACTTC. Translating it yields CASSLGSGLSYEQYF.